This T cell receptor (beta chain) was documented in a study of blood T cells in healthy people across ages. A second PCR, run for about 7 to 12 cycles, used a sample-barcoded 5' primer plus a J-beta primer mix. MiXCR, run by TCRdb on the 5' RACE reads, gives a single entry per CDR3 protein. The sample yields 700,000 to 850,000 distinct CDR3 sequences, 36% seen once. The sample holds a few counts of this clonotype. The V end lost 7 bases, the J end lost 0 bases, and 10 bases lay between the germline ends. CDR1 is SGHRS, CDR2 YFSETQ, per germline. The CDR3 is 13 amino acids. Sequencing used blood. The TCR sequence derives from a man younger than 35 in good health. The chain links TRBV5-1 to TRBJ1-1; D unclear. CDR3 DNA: TGCGCCAGCGGACCAACAGTGAACACTGAAGCTTTCTTT. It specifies CASGPTVNTEAFF.